This TCR beta chain was recorded in a study of blood T cell repertoires in COVID-19. The wider study: Samples came from the United States, Italy and Spain, spanning acute and convalescent COVID-19. T cells, B-cell-depleted T cells, or PBMCs provided the cDNA or gDNA that served as material.

Original handling: Amplification of reference gene primers provided the estimated nucleated cell counts. Repertoires were generated with immunoSEQ multiplex PCR, while TCRdb's copy carries only in-frame clones and drops some. The V and J calls and clone size come from that table; D and trimming were worked out from the DNA. In the table there are about 6,100 clones, about 90% of which are singletons. Germline loops: CDR1 MDHEN, CDR2 SYDVKM. V lost 3 bases, J lost 2 bases, and 13 bases lay in between. The CDR3 length is 16 residues. V is TRBV28 and J is TRBJ2-2, with D possibly matching TRBD2 (5 bases). Material for sequencing was peripheral blood. This TCR was recovered from a human donor in a cohort sampled during active COVID-19. Written as DNA, the CDR3 is TGTGCCAGCAGTTTGTTGGGTCGGGGTAACACCGGGGAGCTGTTTTTT. Residues: CASSLLGRGNTGELFF.